The sequence of this T cell receptor (beta chain) was determined in a study of T cell changes during pregnancy in multiple sclerosis. Sequenced by immunoSEQ multiplex PCR; TCRdb stores in-frame clones only, minus some. The repertoire has more than 45,000 clones, around nine tenths of them found once; the top ten carry 0.27%. This CDR3 has 15 amino acids. Per germline, CDR1 MNHEY and CDR2 SVGAGI. The V end lost 5 bases, the J end lost 8 bases, and 19 bases lay between the germline ends. This receptor was obtained from a female donor with multiple sclerosis, enrolled in a pregnancy study. The V call is TRBV6-5, the J call TRBJ2-1; D uncertain. The sequences come from CD4+ T cells from peripheral blood mononuclear cells, collected in the second trimester of pregnancy. The CDR3 DNA follows: TGTGCCAGCAGTACCTCGACACGATCCGGCGATGAGCAGTTCTTC. Amino acid sequence: CASSTSTRSGDEQFF.